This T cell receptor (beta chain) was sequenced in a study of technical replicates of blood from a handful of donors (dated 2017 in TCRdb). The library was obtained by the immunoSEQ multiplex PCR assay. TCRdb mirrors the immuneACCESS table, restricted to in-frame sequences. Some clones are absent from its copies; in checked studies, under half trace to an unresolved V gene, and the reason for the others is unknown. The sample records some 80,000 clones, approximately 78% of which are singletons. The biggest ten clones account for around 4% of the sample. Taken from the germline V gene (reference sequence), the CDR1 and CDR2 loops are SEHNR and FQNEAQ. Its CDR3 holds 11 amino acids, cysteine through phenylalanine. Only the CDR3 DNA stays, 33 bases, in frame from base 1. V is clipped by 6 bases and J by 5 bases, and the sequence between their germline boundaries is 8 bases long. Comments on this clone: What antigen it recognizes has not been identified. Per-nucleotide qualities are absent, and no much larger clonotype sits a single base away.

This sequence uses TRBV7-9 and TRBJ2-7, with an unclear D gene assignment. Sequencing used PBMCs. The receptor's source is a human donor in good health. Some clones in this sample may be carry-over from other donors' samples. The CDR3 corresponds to CASSENHEQYF. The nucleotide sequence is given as TGTGCCAGCAGTGAGAACCACGAGCAGTACTTC. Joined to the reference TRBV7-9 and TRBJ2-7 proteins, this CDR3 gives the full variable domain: DTGVSQNPRHKITKRGQNVTFRCDPISEHNRLYWYRQTLGQGPEFLTYFQNEAQLEKSRLLSDRFSAERPKGSFSTLEIQRTEQGDSAMYLCASSENHEQYFGPGTRLTVT.